This T cell receptor (beta chain) is from a study of cytotoxic CD8 clonotypes in ibrutinib-treated CLL. Background on the study: Within the patient group, roughly 11 were relapsed/refractory and some 16 treatment-naive, and 17 to 18 were IGHV unmutated. Study outcomes and limitations: Public clonotypes (which were uncommon) either contracted or remained stable on treatment. Higher clonality was seen at ibrutinib response and a return toward baseline at progression.

Cryopreserved PBMCs provided roughly 2 micrograms of genomic DNA for the TCR beta libraries. Profiling relied on immunoSEQ multiplex PCR, and the TCRdb table lists in-frame clones only, not all of them. The sample has 250,000 to 350,000 clones, approximately 76% seen once; the top ten hold around 6%. With respect to this clone: Its antigen is undetermined.

The sample was PBMCs, taken at disease progression, from a patient treated with ibrutinib. The TCR was taken from a human donor with chronic lymphocytic leukemia.

In nucleotides, the CDR3 is TGTGCCATCAGTGACCACCTTGAAGCTTTCTTT. Translation gives CAISDHLEAFF. The gene calls are TRBV10-3 and TRBJ1-1; D not certain. The CDR3 has 11 amino acids. V was trimmed by 3 bases and J by 7 bases, leaving 6 bases between them. Germline CDR1 and CDR2: ENHRY and SYGVKD.